A selection of T cell receptor beta chains follows, all from one sample in a study of blood T cell repertoires in COVID-19. The assay was immunoSEQ multiplex PCR, and TCRdb's table has in-frame clones only and misses some. Of about 130,000 clones in the sample, roughly nine tenths are singletons; the top ten hold roughly 3.7%. Sequencing was carried out using peripheral blood. The receptors shown here come from a man aged 50 to 59 with active COVID-19. The CDR3 runs from the conserved cysteine through the conserved F or W. A D gene is named only where the DNA matches it firmly. For some rows the clone size is stated as once, few or many, or as a class when expanded; others skip it.

CDR3aa: CASKVAGHGELFF
CDR3nt: TGTGCCAGCAAAGTAGCGGGACACGGGGAGCTGTTTTTT
j_gene: TRBJ2-2
d_gene: TRBD2
v_gene: TRBV11-2
abundance: -

CDR3aa: CASSFGRGVGYTF
CDR3nt: TGTGCCAGCTCGTTTGGTCGGGGGGTGGGCTACACCTTC
j_gene: TRBJ1-2
d_gene: -
v_gene: TRBV11-2
abundance: -

CDR3aa: CSARQGAEAFF
CDR3nt: TGCAGTGCCAGACAGGGGGCTGAAGCTTTCTTT
j_gene: TRBJ1-1
d_gene: TRBD1
v_gene: TRBV20-1
abundance: once

CDR3aa: CASTERGGQPQHF
CDR3nt: TGTGCCAGCACCGAAAGGGGGGGACAGCCCCAGCATTTT
j_gene: TRBJ1-5
d_gene: -
v_gene: TRBV2
abundance: -

CDR3aa: CASSIDRYHTEAFF
CDR3nt: TGTGCCAGCAGCATAGACAGGTACCACACTGAAGCTTTCTTT
j_gene: TRBJ1-1
d_gene: -
v_gene: TRBV7-9
abundance: -

CDR3aa: CSVEVPGGGYTF
CDR3nt: TGCAGCGTTGAAGTACCGGGGGGGGGCTACACCTTC
j_gene: TRBJ1-2
d_gene: -
v_gene: TRBV29-1
abundance: -

CDR3aa: CASTKDRGLTEAFF
CDR3nt: TGTGCCAGCACGAAAGACAGGGGGCTGACTGAAGCTTTCTTT
j_gene: TRBJ1-1
d_gene: TRBD1
v_gene: TRBV6-5
abundance: -

CDR3aa: CASSTGTVGQPQHF
CDR3nt: TGTGCCAGTTCGACCGGGACAGTGGGTCAGCCCCAGCATTTT
j_gene: TRBJ1-5
d_gene: TRBD1
v_gene: TRBV5-4
abundance: -

CDR3aa: CASRDRGKANGYTF
CDR3nt: TGTGCCAGCAGGGACAGGGGGAAAGCAAATGGCTACACCTTC
j_gene: TRBJ1-2
d_gene: TRBD1
v_gene: TRBV6-5
abundance: -

CDR3aa: CAIGSPGQGFTRTDTQYF
CDR3nt: TGTGCCATCGGCAGTCCGGGACAGGGCTTTACTAGGACAGATACGCAGTATTTT
j_gene: TRBJ2-3
d_gene: TRBD1
v_gene: TRBV10-3
abundance: -

CDR3aa: CASSFEFYGYTF
CDR3nt: TGTGCCAGCAGCTTCGAGTTCTATGGCTACACCTTC
j_gene: TRBJ1-2
d_gene: -
v_gene: TRBV7-2
abundance: once

CDR3aa: CANRAGGDNEQFF
CDR3nt: TGTGCCAACAGAGCGGGAGGAGATAATGAGCAGTTCTTC
j_gene: TRBJ2-1
d_gene: TRBD2
v_gene: TRBV10-3
abundance: -

CDR3aa: CASSRGLAGGVRNEQFF
CDR3nt: TGCGCCAGCAGCCGAGGGCTAGCGGGGGGGGTAAGAAATGAGCAGTTCTTC
j_gene: TRBJ2-1
d_gene: TRBD2
v_gene: TRBV4-1
abundance: -

CDR3aa: CASGGERAETQYF
CDR3nt: TGTGCCAGCGGGGGGGAGCGGGCGGAGACCCAGTACTTC
j_gene: TRBJ2-5
d_gene: TRBD2
v_gene: TRBV2
abundance: -

CDR3aa: CASSLQGGKTQYF
CDR3nt: TGTGCCAGCAGTTTGCAGGGAGGGAAGACCCAGTACTTC
j_gene: TRBJ2-5
d_gene: TRBD2
v_gene: TRBV27
abundance: -

CDR3aa: CASSLNFQGDSNQPQHF
CDR3nt: TGTGCCAGCTCACTGAACTTCCAGGGGGACAGCAATCAGCCCCAGCATTTT
j_gene: TRBJ1-5
d_gene: TRBD1
v_gene: TRBV18
abundance: -

CDR3aa: CASRGQGVETQYF
CDR3nt: TGCGCCAGCAGGGGACAGGGGGTAGAGACCCAGTACTTC
j_gene: TRBJ2-5
d_gene: TRBD1
v_gene: TRBV5-1
abundance: -

CDR3aa: CASSPTTGTGGLQGQAFF
CDR3nt: TGTGCCAGCTCACCGACCACCGGGACAGGGGGCCTCCAAGGTCAGGCTTTCTTT
j_gene: TRBJ1-1
d_gene: TRBD1
v_gene: TRBV18
abundance: -

CDR3aa: CASGLWPEQFF
CDR3nt: TGTGCTAGTGGTTTATGGCCTGAGCAGTTCTTC
j_gene: TRBJ2-1
d_gene: -
v_gene: TRBV12-5
abundance: -

CDR3aa: CASSSTSGYTGELFF
CDR3nt: TGTGCCAGCAGCTCAACTAGCGGGTACACCGGGGAGCTGTTTTTT
j_gene: TRBJ2-2
d_gene: TRBD2
v_gene: TRBV5-6
abundance: -

CDR3aa: CASSFVLAGGGSDTQYF
CDR3nt: TGCGCCAGCAGCTTTGTGTTGGCGGGAGGTGGGTCAGATACGCAGTATTTT
j_gene: TRBJ2-3
d_gene: TRBD2
v_gene: TRBV5-1
abundance: -

CDR3aa: CASSHGGRETQYF
CDR3nt: TGTGCCAGCAGTCACGGGGGGCGAGAGACCCAGTACTTC
j_gene: TRBJ2-5
d_gene: -
v_gene: TRBV7-8
abundance: -

CDR3aa: CASSSKGRDSRYNEQFF
CDR3nt: TGTGCCAGCTCAAGCAAAGGTAGGGACAGCCGATACAATGAGCAGTTCTTC
j_gene: TRBJ2-1
d_gene: TRBD1
v_gene: TRBV18
abundance: -

CDR3aa: CASSQYSNQPQHF
CDR3nt: TGTGCCAGCAGCCAGTATAGCAATCAGCCCCAGCATTTT
j_gene: TRBJ1-5
d_gene: -
v_gene: TRBV12-1
abundance: once

CDR3aa: CASSATVTYNEQFF
CDR3nt: TGTGCCAGCAGCGCGACAGTTACCTACAATGAGCAGTTCTTC
j_gene: TRBJ2-1
d_gene: -
v_gene: TRBV7-8
abundance: -

CDR3aa: CASSEGQGLTGELFF
CDR3nt: TGTGCCAGCAGCGAGGGACAGGGCCTAACCGGGGAGCTGTTTTTT
j_gene: TRBJ2-2
d_gene: TRBD1
v_gene: TRBV6-5
abundance: -

CDR3aa: CASSLQSGQTETQYF
CDR3nt: TGTGCCAGCAGCTTACAATCGGGACAGACGGAGACCCAGTACTTC
j_gene: TRBJ2-5
d_gene: TRBD1
v_gene: TRBV7-9
abundance: -

CDR3aa: CASSRLAGGRTHEQFF
CDR3nt: TGTGCCAGTAGTCGACTAGCGGGGGGTCGGACTCATGAGCAGTTCTTC
j_gene: TRBJ2-1
d_gene: TRBD2
v_gene: TRBV19
abundance: -

CDR3aa: CASSVVSGTGELFF
CDR3nt: TGTGCCAGCAGCGTCGTATCGGGCACCGGGGAGCTGTTTTTT
j_gene: TRBJ2-2
d_gene: -
v_gene: TRBV9
abundance: -

CDR3aa: CASSSIYQGYTF
CDR3nt: TGTGCCAGCAGTTCTATATACCAAGGCTACACCTTC
j_gene: TRBJ1-2
d_gene: -
v_gene: TRBV6-5
abundance: -

CDR3aa: CASSPGLSPSYEQYF
CDR3nt: TGTGCCAGCAGCCCGGGACTAAGCCCATCCTACGAGCAGTACTTC
j_gene: TRBJ2-7
d_gene: TRBD2
v_gene: TRBV3-1/TRBV3-2
abundance: few

CDR3aa: CASRTGVLNQPQHF
CDR3nt: TGTGCCAGCAGGACGGGGGTACTGAATCAGCCCCAGCATTTT
j_gene: TRBJ1-5
d_gene: -
v_gene: TRBV6-5
abundance: -

CDR3aa: CASSLNRGGTEAFF
CDR3nt: TGTGCCAGCAGCCTCAACAGGGGCGGCACTGAAGCTTTCTTT
j_gene: TRBJ1-1
d_gene: TRBD1
v_gene: TRBV3-1/TRBV3-2
abundance: -

CDR3aa: CASSQDDRRKETQYF
CDR3nt: TGCGCCAGCAGCCAAGATGACAGACGAAAAGAGACCCAGTACTTC
j_gene: TRBJ2-5
d_gene: -
v_gene: TRBV4-1
abundance: -

CDR3aa: CASSPDSTTDTQYF
CDR3nt: TGTGCCAGCAGCCCGGACAGCACCACAGATACGCAGTATTTT
j_gene: TRBJ2-3
d_gene: -
v_gene: TRBV14
abundance: -

CDR3aa: CASSSSTGQKQYF
CDR3nt: TGTGCCAGCAGCTCCTCCACGGGACAGAAGCAGTACTTC
j_gene: TRBJ2-7
d_gene: TRBD1
v_gene: TRBV7-3
abundance: -

CDR3aa: CASSSQGASVGYTF
CDR3nt: TGTGCCAGCAGCTCCCAGGGGGCCTCGGTCGGCTACACCTTC
j_gene: TRBJ1-2
d_gene: TRBD1
v_gene: TRBV27
abundance: -